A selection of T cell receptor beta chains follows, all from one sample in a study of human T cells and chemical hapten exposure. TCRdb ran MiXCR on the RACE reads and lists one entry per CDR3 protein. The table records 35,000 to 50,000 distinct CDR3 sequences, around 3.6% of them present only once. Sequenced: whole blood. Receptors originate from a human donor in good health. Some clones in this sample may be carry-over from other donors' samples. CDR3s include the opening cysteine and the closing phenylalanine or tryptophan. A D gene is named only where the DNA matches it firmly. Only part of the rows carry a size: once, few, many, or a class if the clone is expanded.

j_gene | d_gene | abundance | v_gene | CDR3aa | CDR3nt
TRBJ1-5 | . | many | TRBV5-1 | CASSLAQGVQPQHF | TGCGCCAGCAGCTTAGCACAGGGCGTCCAGCCCCAGCATTTT
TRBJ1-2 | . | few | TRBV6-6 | CASSYIEQGGYGYTF | TGTGCCAGCAGTTACATCGAGCAGGGCGGCTATGGCTACACCTTC
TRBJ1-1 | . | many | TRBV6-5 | CASRDSLRSEAFF | TGTGCCAGCAGGGACAGCCTAAGGTCTGAAGCTTTCTTT
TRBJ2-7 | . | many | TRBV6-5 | CASSYLKDGEQYF | TGTGCCAGCAGTTACCTAAAGGACGGTGAGCAGTACTTC
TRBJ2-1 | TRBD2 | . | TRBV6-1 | CASLRRTSSYNEQFF | TGTGCCAGTCTCCGAAGGACTAGCTCCTACAATGAGCAGTTCTTC
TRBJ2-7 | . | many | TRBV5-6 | CASSHRATLYEQYF | TGTGCCAGCAGCCACAGGGCGACCCTATACGAGCAGTACTTC
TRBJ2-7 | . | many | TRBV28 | CASSSPALAATYEQYF | TGTGCCAGCAGTTCGCCTGCACTAGCTGCAACCTACGAGCAGTACTTC
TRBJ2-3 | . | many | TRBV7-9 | CASSLTRGGFSTDTQYF | TGTGCCAGCAGCTTGACCCGAGGTGGTTTTAGCACAGATACGCAGTATTTT
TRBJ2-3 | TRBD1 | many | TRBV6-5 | CASSYRDRGYTDTQYF | TGTGCCAGCAGTTACCGGGACAGGGGATACACAGATACGCAGTATTTT
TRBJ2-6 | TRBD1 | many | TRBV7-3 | CASSLLGQGSGANVLTF | TGTGCCAGCAGCTTACTAGGACAGGGATCTGGGGCCAACGTCCTGACTTTC
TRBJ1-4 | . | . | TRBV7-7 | CASSLGGDSEKLFF | TGTGCTAGCAGCTTAGGAGGGGATAGTGAAAAACTGTTTTTT
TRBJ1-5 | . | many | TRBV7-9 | CASSSEGPSSGNQPQHF | TGTGCCAGCAGCTCCGAAGGTCCGAGCTCGGGGAATCAGCCCCAGCATTTT
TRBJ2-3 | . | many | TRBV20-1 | CSASLGSSSTDTQYF | TGCAGTGCTAGTTTGGGCAGCTCTAGCACAGATACGCAGTATTTT
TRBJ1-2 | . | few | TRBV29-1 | CSVEGFDGYTF | TGCAGCGTAGAGGGTTTCGATGGCTACACCTTC
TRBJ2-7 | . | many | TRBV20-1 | CSAFSDGPYEQYF | TGCAGTGCTTTCTCGGACGGTCCCTACGAGCAGTACTTC
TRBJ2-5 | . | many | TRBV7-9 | CASSLEAGDRETQYF | TGTGCCAGCAGCTTAGAGGCCGGGGATCGAGAGACCCAGTACTTC
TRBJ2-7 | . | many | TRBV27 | CASGPQVLEQYF | TGTGCCAGCGGGCCTCAGGTGCTCGAGCAGTACTTC
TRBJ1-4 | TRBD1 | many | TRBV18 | CASSPRRTGGIDEKLFF | TGTGCCAGCTCACCCCGACGGACAGGGGGCATAGATGAAAAACTGTTTTTT
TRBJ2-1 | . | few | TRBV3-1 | CASSRRSSYNEQFF | TGTGCCAGCAGCCGTCGAAGCTCCTACAATGAGCAGTTCTTC
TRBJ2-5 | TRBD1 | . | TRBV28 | CASSLQGVQETQYF | TGTGCCAGCAGTTTGCAGGGGGTCCAAGAGACCCAGTACTTC
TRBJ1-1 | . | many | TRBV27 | CASSLKVRGNTEAFF | TGTGCCAGCAGTTTGAAGGTCCGGGGCAACACTGAAGCTTTCTTT
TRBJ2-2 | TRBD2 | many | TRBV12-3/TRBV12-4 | CASNPLAGGTGELFF | TGTGCCAGCAACCCACTAGCGGGAGGCACCGGGGAGCTGTTTTTT
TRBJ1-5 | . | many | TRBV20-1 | CSAREGNSNQPQHF | TGCAGTGCTAGAGAAGGGAATAGCAATCAGCCCCAGCATTTT
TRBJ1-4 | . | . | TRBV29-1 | CSVRLGVGEKLFF | TGCAGCGTCCGTCTAGGGGTGGGTGAAAAACTGTTTTTT
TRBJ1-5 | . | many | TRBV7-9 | CASSLAGGQPQHF | TGTGCCAGCAGCTTAGCCGGCGGACAGCCCCAGCATTTT
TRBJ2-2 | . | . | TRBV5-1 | CASSSEQGGDTGELFF | TGCGCCAGCAGCTCCGAACAGGGCGGCGACACCGGGGAGCTGTTTTTT
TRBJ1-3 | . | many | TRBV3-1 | CASSRDIGNTIYF | TGTGCCAGCAGCCGCGATATCGGAAACACCATATATTTT
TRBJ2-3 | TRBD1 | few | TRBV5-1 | CASSRTGTGPDTQYF | TGCGCCAGCAGCCGAACCGGGACAGGACCCGATACGCAGTATTTT
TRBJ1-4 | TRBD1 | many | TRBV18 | CASSPLQGADEKLFF | TGTGCCAGCTCACCACTACAGGGGGCGGATGAAAAACTGTTTTTT
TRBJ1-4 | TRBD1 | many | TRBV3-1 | CASSRQGGEKLFF | TGTGCCAGCAGTCGACAGGGTGGGGAAAAACTGTTTTTT
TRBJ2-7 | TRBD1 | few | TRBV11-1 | CASSSGQGEPYEQYF | TGTGCCAGCAGCTCTGGACAGGGAGAGCCCTACGAGCAGTACTTC
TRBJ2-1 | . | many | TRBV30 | CAWSVLGRGSLNEQFF | TGTGCCTGGAGTGTATTGGGGAGAGGGTCCCTCAATGAGCAGTTCTTC
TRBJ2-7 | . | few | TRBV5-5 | CASSFPGTDYEQYF | TGTGCCAGCAGCTTTCCCGGGACGGACTACGAGCAGTACTTC
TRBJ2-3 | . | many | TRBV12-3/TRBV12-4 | CASLPSSQTADTQYF | TGTGCCAGCTTACCTTCATCCCAAACCGCAGATACGCAGTATTTT
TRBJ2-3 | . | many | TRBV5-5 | CASSLEGALRGDTQYF | TGTGCCAGCAGCTTGGAAGGGGCCCTTCGTGGGGATACGCAGTATTTT
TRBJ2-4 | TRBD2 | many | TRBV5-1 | CASSLGAGEDTKNIQYF | TGCGCCAGCAGCTTGGGAGCGGGAGAGGATACCAAAAACATTCAGTACTTC
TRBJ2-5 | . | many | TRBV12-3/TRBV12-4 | CASSGYKQETQYF | TGTGCCAGCAGCGGATATAAACAAGAGACCCAGTACTTC
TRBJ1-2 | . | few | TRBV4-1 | CASSQVGVYGYTF | TGCGCCAGCAGCCAAGTAGGAGTTTATGGCTACACCTTC
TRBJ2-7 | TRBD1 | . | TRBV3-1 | CASSRPTGFSYEQYF | TGTGCCAGCAGCCGACCGACAGGGTTTTCCTACGAGCAGTACTTC
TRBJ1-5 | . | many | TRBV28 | CASSFLRRSNQPQHF | TGTGCCAGCAGCTTTCTTCGACGGAGCAATCAGCCCCAGCATTTT
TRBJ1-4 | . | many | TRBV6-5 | CASSYSPGGKEKLFF | TGTGCCAGCAGTTACTCGCCTGGGGGAAAAGAAAAACTGTTTTTT
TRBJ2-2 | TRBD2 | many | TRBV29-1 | CSVEALAGAGELFF | TGCAGCGTTGAAGCACTAGCGGGCGCCGGGGAGCTGTTTTTT
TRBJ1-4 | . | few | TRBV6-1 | CASSAHFATNEKLFF | TGTGCCAGCAGTGCCCATTTTGCAACTAATGAAAAACTGTTTTTT
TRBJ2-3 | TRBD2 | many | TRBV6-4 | CASSDLAGADTQYF | TGTGCCAGCAGTGACCTAGCGGGAGCAGATACGCAGTATTTT
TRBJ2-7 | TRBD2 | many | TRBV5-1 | CASSLGLAGESYEQYF | TGCGCCAGCAGCCTCGGACTAGCGGGAGAATCCTACGAGCAGTACTTC
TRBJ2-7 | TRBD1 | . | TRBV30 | CAWRVQGQPYEQYF | TGTGCCTGGAGGGTTCAGGGACAGCCCTACGAGCAGTACTTC
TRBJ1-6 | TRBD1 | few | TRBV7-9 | CASRRDRDSPLHF | TGTGCCAGCAGACGGGACAGGGACTCACCCCTCCACTTT
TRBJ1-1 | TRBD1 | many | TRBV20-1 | CSARSVGQGRGAFF | TGCAGTGCTAGATCCGTAGGACAGGGCCGGGGAGCTTTCTTT
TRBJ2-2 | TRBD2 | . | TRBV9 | CASSPLTSGDLGAGELFF | TGTGCCAGCAGCCCCCTGACTAGCGGGGACTTGGGGGCCGGGGAGCTGTTTTTT
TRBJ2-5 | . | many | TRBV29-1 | CSVDNKVQQETQYF | TGCAGCGTTGACAATAAAGTCCAACAAGAGACCCAGTACTTC
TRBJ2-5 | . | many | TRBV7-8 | CASSLEGTETQYF | TGTGCCAGCAGCTTAGAGGGCACCGAGACCCAGTACTTC